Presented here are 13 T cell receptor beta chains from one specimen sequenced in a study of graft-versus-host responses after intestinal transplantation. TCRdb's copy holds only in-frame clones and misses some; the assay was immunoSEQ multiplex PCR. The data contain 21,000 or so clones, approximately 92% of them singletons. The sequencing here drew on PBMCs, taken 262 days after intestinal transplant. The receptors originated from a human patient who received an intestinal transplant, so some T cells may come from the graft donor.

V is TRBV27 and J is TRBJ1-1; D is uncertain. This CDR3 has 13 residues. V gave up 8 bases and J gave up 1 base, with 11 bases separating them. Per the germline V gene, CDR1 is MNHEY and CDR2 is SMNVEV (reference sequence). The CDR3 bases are TGTGCCAGCTCCAACGACCCGAACACTGAAGCTTTCTTT. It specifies CASSNDPNTEAFF.

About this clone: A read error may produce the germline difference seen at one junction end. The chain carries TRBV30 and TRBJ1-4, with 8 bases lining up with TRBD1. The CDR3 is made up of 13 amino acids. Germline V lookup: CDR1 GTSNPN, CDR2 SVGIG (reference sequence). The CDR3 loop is CAWSVQGARKTVF. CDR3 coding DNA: TGTGCCTGGAGTGTGCAGGGGGCGAGAAAAACTGTTTTT.

CDR3 sequence reads: CASRQGGGTDTQYF. CDR3 coding DNA: TGTGCCAGCAGACAAGGGGGAGGAACAGATACGCAGTATTTT. The V and J genes are TRBV7-9 and TRBJ2-3; D tentatively fits TRBD1 or TRBD2 (6 bases each). V shed 6 bases and J shed 3 bases, with 13 bases lying between them. Germline loops: CDR1 SEHNR, CDR2 FQNEAQ (reference sequence). This CDR3 has 14 residues.

CDR3 amino acids: CASSFGVSGKETQYF. The DNA of the CDR3 is TGTGCCAGCAGCTTTGGAGTTTCGGGTAAAGAGACCCAGTACTTC. The genes are TRBV7-9 and TRBJ2-5; D gene ambiguous. V lost 3 bases and J 3 bases, leaving 14 bases between the germline ends. Germline CDR1 reads SEHNR; CDR2 reads FQNEAQ (reference sequence). This CDR3 region has 15 residues.

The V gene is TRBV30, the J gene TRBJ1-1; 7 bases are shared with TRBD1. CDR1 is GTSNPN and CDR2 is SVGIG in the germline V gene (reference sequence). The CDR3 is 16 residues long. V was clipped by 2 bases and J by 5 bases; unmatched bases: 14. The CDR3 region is CAWSFARGGLRTEAFF. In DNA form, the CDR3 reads TGTGCCTGGAGTTTTGCCAGGGGGGGGTTAAGGACTGAAGCTTTCTTT.

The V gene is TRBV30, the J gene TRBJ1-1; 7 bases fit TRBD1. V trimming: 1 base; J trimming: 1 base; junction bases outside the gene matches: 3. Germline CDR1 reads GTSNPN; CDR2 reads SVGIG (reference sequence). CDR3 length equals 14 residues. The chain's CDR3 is CAWSAGQRNTEAFF. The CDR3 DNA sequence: TGTGCCTGGAGTGCGGGACAGCGGAACACTGAAGCTTTCTTT.

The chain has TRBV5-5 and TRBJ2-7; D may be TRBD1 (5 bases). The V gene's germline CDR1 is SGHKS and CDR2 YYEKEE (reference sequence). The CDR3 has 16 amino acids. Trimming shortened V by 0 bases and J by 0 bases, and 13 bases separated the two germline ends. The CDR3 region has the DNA TGTGCCAGCAGCTTGGAAGGTGACAGAACCTCCTACGAGCAGTACTTC. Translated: CASSLEGDRTSYEQYF. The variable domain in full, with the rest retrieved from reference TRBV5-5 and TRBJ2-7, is DAGVTQSPTHLIKTRGQQVTLRCSPISGHKSVSWYQQVLGQGPQFIFQYYEKEERGRGNFPDRFSARQFPNYSSELNVNALLLGDSALYLCASSLEGDRTSYEQYFGPGTRLTVT.

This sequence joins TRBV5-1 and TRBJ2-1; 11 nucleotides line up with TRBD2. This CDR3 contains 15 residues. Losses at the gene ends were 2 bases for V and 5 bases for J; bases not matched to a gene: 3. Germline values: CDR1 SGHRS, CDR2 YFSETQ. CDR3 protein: CASSFVGLADNEQFF. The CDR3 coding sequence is TGCGCCAGCAGCTTCGTGGGACTAGCGGACAATGAGCAGTTCTTC.

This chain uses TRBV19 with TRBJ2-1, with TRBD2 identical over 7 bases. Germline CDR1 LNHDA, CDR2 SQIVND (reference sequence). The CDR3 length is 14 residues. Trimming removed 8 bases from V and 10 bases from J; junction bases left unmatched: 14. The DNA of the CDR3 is TGTGCCAGTGCAGGAGTGCTAGCGGTCAACGAGCAGTTCTTC. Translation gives CASAGVLAVNEQFF. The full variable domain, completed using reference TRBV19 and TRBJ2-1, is DGGITQSPKYLFRKEGQNVTLSCEQNLNHDAMYWYRQDPGQGLRLIYYSQIVNDFQKGDIAEGYSVSREKKESFPLTVTSAQKNPTAFYLCASAGVLAVNEQFFGPGTRLTVL.

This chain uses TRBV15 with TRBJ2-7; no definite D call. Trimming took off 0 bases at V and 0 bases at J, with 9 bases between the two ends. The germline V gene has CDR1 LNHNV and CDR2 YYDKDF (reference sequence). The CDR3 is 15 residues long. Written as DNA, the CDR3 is TGTGCCACCAGCAGAGAAAGCCGTCCCTCCTACGAGCAGTACTTC. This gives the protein CATSRESRPSYEQYF.

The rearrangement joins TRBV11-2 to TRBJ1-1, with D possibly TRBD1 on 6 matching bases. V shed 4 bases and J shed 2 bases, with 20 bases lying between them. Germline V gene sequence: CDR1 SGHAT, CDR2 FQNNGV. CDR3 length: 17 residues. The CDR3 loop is CASSYAPVAGENTEAFF. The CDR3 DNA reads TGTGCCAGCAGCTACGCTCCCGTAGCAGGGGAAAACACTGAAGCTTTCTTT.

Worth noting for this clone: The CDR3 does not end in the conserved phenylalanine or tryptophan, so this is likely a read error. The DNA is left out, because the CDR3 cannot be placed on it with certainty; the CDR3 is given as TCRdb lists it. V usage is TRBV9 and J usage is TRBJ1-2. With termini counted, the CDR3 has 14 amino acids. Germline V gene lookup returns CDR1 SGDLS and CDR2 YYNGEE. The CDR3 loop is CASLKKTGVLWLHL.

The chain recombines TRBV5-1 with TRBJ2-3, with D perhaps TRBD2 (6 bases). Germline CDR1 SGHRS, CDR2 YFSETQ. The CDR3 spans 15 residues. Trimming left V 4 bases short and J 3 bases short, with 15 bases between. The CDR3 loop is CASSTGVGRTDTQYF. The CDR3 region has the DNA TGCGCCAGCAGCACTGGGGTAGGGAGGACAGATACGCAGTATTTT.